This entry lists 14 T cell receptor beta chains sequenced from one sample in a study of blood T cell repertoires in COVID-19 (dated by TCRdb to the early 2020s). The receptor library was made with the immunoSEQ multiplex PCR assay. The clones in this table, taken by TCRdb from immuneACCESS, are in-frame only. Not every clone is retained; where verified, under half of the shortfall comes from an unresolved V gene, and the cause of the rest is unknown. The sample has more than 200,000 clones on record, about 86% of them singletons. The top ten constitute roughly 1.8% of the sample. The specimen was peripheral blood. The source of these receptors is a young man with active or convalescent COVID-19.

The chain recombines TRBV15 with TRBJ1-5; D uncertain. There are 12 residues in the CDR3. Per the germline V gene, CDR1 is LNHNV and CDR2 is YYDKDF (reference sequence). Between the trimmed V and J ends, which lost 11 bases and 3 bases, there was a span of 11 bases. This chain's CDR3 is CAPRHFNQPQHF. CDR3 nucleotides: TGTGCCCCACGACATTTCAATCAGCCCCAGCATTTT.

This clone has only one observation. The chain employs TRBV6-6 and TRBJ1-5; the D is unclear. The CDR3 is 12 residues long. Trimming took off 5 bases at V and 8 bases at J, with 10 bases between the two ends. Germline V gives CDR1 MNHNY, CDR2 SVGAGI (reference sequence). This CDR3 reads CASSNGAKPQHF. CDR3 DNA: TGTGCCAGCAGTAACGGAGCGAAGCCCCAGCATTTT.

The chain employs TRBV19 and TRBJ1-2; TRBD1 matches 11 bases. Germline CDR1 and CDR2: LNHDA and SQIVND (reference sequence). The CDR3 length is 12 residues. V gave up 11 bases and J gave up 8 bases; unmatched junction bases: 7. As DNA, the CDR3 is TGTGCCGCGGGGGACAGGGGGGAAGGCTACACCTTC. Its translation is CAAGDRGEGYTF.

Here the CDR3 DNA reads TGCGCCAGCAGCCTAACAACAGGATTCTCCTACGAGCAGTACTTC. Protein product: CASSLTTGFSYEQYF. This chain joins TRBV5-1 and TRBJ2-7, with TRBD1 as a possible D gene (5 bases). The germline V gene has CDR1 SGHRS and CDR2 YFSETQ. The germline V and J ends were trimmed by 4 bases and 0 bases, with 14 bases remaining between them. The CDR3 totals 15 residues.

V and J are TRBV7-2 and TRBJ2-1, with D perhaps TRBD2 (5 bases). V was trimmed by 6 bases and J by 6 bases, leaving 21 bases between them. The CDR3 consists of 16 residues. Germline V gene data show CDR1 as SGHTA and CDR2 as FQGNSA. DNA for the CDR3: TGTGCCAGCAGTCAAGAGGGTTCCCTTGCGGTCAATGAGCAGTTCTTC. This codes for CASSQEGSLAVNEQFF.

This chain uses TRBV3-1 (or the pseudogene TRBV3-2) with TRBJ2-3; 9 bases align to TRBD2. J was trimmed by 2 bases and V by 5 bases; bases with no gene match: 8. Germline assignment: CDR1 LGHDT and CDR2 YNNKEL (reference sequence). The CDR3 sequence is 16 residues long. For the CDR3, the DNA is TGTGCCAGCAGCAAAATTTTAGCGGGGGACACAGATACGCAGTATTTT. It is translated as CASSKILAGDTDTQYF.

This clone came up a few times. The J gene is TRBJ1-4, the V gene TRBV30; 8 nucleotides line up with TRBD1. The CDR3 has 15 amino acids. The V gene's germline CDR1 is GTSNPN and CDR2 SVGIG (reference sequence). V lost 2 bases to trimming and J lost 8 bases; unmatched junction nucleotides: 10. CDR3 in amino acids: CAWSLHQTGEEKLFF. CDR3 nucleotide sequence: TGTGCCTGGAGTCTACACCAGACAGGGGAGGAAAAACTGTTTTTT.

This chain uses TRBV3-1 (or the pseudogene TRBV3-2) with TRBJ1-6, with 9 bases fitting TRBD1. V shed 3 bases and J 13 bases; nucleotides not matched to a gene: 10. CDR3 size: 15 residues. Germline lookup yields CDR1 LGHDT and CDR2 YNNKEL (reference sequence). CDR3 bases: TGTGCCAGCAGCCAGGAGGACAGGGGCTTTTTCCCCCTCCACTTT. Translating gives CASSQEDRGFFPLHF.

CDR3 nucleotides: TGCGCCAGCAGCCAACCCCGGGACAGGACGACCTCTGGGGCCAACGTCCTGACTTTC. This translates into CASSQPRDRTTSGANVLTF. The rearrangement uses TRBV4-1 and TRBJ2-6; 8 nucleotides align to TRBD1. Germline V gene lookup returns CDR1 MGHRA and CDR2 YSYEKL. This CDR3 has 19 amino acids. J lost 0 bases, V lost 2 bases, and 9 bases had no gene match.

Here the CDR3 reads CASSPGGLFPGGYEKLFF. CDR3 in DNA: TGCGCCAGCAGCCCGGGGGGGCTTTTTCCTGGAGGGTATGAAAAACTGTTTTTT. The chain has TRBV5-1 and TRBJ1-4; weak D call: TRBD1 (6 bases). The CDR3 is 18 amino acids. Deletions cut 4 bases from V and 6 bases from J, with 25 bases between. The V gene's germline CDR1 is SGHRS and CDR2 YFSETQ.

This clone has just one count. V is TRBV5-1 and J is TRBJ2-6, with D unresolved. This CDR3 contains 15 residues. V lost 3 bases and J lost 2, with 9 bases in between. CDR1 is SGHRS and CDR2 is YFSETQ in the germline V gene. This CDR3 reads CASSSGSTGANVLTF. The CDR3, as DNA: TGCGCCAGCAGCTCCGGGTCTACTGGGGCCAACGTCCTGACTTTC.

The sample holds a few counts of this clone. The chain employs TRBV5-5 and TRBJ1-5; 9 bases map to TRBD1. This CDR3 contains 13 residues. The germline V gene encodes CDR1 SGHKS and CDR2 YYEKEE (reference sequence). With 4 bases clipped from V and 5 bases from J, the junction kept 1 base outside the gene matches. In DNA, the CDR3 is TGTGCCAGCAGCCGGACAGGGGATCAGCCCCAGCATTTT. The encoded protein is CASSRTGDQPQHF.

The J gene is TRBJ2-5, the V gene TRBV5-1; tentatively, D is TRBD2 (5 bases). From germline, CDR1 is SGHRS and CDR2 YFSETQ. The CDR3 contains 14 residues. Trimming took 0 bases from V and 5 from J, leaving 11 bases between them. CDR3 loop: CASSLGASSETQYF. CDR3 in DNA: TGCGCCAGCAGCTTGGGGGCTAGCTCGGAGACCCAGTACTTC.

The V call is TRBV5-8, the J call TRBJ1-5, with D perhaps TRBD1 (5 bases). The V gene's germline CDR1 is SGHTS and CDR2 YDEGEE. This CDR3 spans 16 amino acids. The V end lost 1 base, the J end lost 6 bases, and 17 bases lay between the germline ends. CDR3 region: CASSLWVGRVSQPQHF. The CDR3 DNA follows: TGTGCCAGCAGCTTGTGGGTTGGCAGGGTGAGTCAGCCCCAGCATTTT.